These 23 T cell receptor beta chains were all obtained from the same sample, sequenced in a study of blood T cell repertoires in COVID-19. The method was immunoSEQ multiplex PCR; TCRdb's version includes in-frame clones alone and lacks a portion of them. Seen here are under 250,000 clones, 80% observed once, and the top ten hold more than 7%. Material for sequencing was peripheral blood. These receptors originate from a woman aged 65 to 85 with acute or convalescent COVID-19.

There are a few counts of this clone. The genes are TRBV7-9 and TRBJ2-3, with D possibly TRBD1 on 6 matching bases. The CDR3 covers 13 residues. From germline, CDR1 is SEHNR and CDR2 FQNEAQ (reference sequence). Trimming cost V 3 bases and J 5 bases, with 9 bases left between them. The CDR3 protein is CASSLGAVDTQYF. The CDR3 DNA reads TGTGCCAGCAGCTTGGGGGCCGTAGATACGCAGTATTTT.

The rearrangement uses TRBV6-5 and TRBJ1-1, with 7 bases lining up with TRBD1. The CDR3 consists of 13 residues. Germline lookup yields CDR1 MNHEY and CDR2 SVGAGI. The V and J ends lost 11 bases and 2 bases, in that order; junction bases with no gene match: 8. CDR3 sequence reads: CAGGPGGNTEAFF. CDR3 in DNA: TGTGCCGGAGGACCAGGGGGTAACACTGAAGCTTTCTTT.

The rearrangement uses TRBV9 and TRBJ1-3; possibly TRBD1 for D (6 bases). The CDR3 consists of 17 residues. Between the trimmed V and J ends, which lost 4 bases and 0 bases, there was a span of 17 bases. The germline CDR1 and CDR2 sequences are SGDLS and YYNGEE. CDR3 loop: CASSPLWTVFSGNTIYF. The CDR3 nucleotides are TGTGCCAGCAGCCCCCTTTGGACAGTCTTCTCTGGAAACACCATATATTTT.

The chain combines TRBV14 with TRBJ2-4, with D perhaps matching TRBD1 (5 bases). This CDR3 region has 17 residues. From germline, CDR1 is SGHDN and CDR2 FVKESK. V lost 2 bases to trimming and J lost 0 bases, with 14 bases between them. The CDR3, as DNA: TGTGCCAGCAGCCAATGGTCGCAGGGCCTAGCCAAAAACATTCAGTACTTC. It specifies CASSQWSQGLAKNIQYF.

In this sample, this clone turned up a few times. The chain joins TRBV28 to TRBJ2-1; 10 bases map to TRBD2. CDR1 MDHEN and CDR2 SYDVKM come from the germline V gene. The V gene end was trimmed by 5 bases and the J gene end by 7 bases; junction bases not matched to a gene: 17. This CDR3 comprises 18 residues. This chain's CDR3 is CASSPITRRSGGVNEQFF. CDR3 DNA: TGTGCCAGCAGTCCTATCACCCGGAGGAGCGGGGGGGTGAATGAGCAGTTCTTC.

The chain links TRBV25-1 to TRBJ2-1; D gene ambiguous. V dropped 1 base and J dropped 4 bases, with 5 bases sitting between them. CDR1 is MGHDK, CDR2 SYGVNS, per germline. CDR3 length: 13 residues. CDR3 nucleotides: TGTGCCAGCAGTGAATGGCCTTACAATGAGCAGTTCTTC. This translates into CASSEWPYNEQFF.

J is TRBJ2-5 and V is TRBV5-4; the D gene is possibly TRBD2 (6 bases). The CDR3 is made up of 15 amino acids. V lost 0 bases, J lost 4 bases, and 13 bases lay in between. Germline V gives CDR1 SGHNT, CDR2 YYREEE (reference sequence). CDR3 residues: CASSLGLGGVETQYF. In DNA, the CDR3 is TGTGCCAGCAGCTTGGGACTTGGCGGGGTAGAGACCCAGTACTTC.

This clone was seen a handful of times. J is TRBJ2-5 and V is TRBV28; TRBD1 matches at 8 bases. After removal of 4 bases from V and 5 bases from J, the junction contained 6 bases not matched to a gene. Germline CDR1 MDHEN, CDR2 SYDVKM. The CDR3 extends over 14 amino acids. The CDR3 coding sequence is TGTGCCAGCAGTTCAGGGGGCGCGGTGGAGACCCAGTACTTC. Protein: CASSSGGAVETQYF.

Remarks on this clone: The sample has other DNA sequences that encode this CDR3 too. The chain links TRBV29-1 to TRBJ2-5; 8 bases align to TRBD1. The J segment lost 5 bases and the V segment lost 7 bases, leaving 9 bases of the junction unmatched. CDR1 and CDR2 (germline): SQVTM, ANQGSEA. This CDR3 is built from 13 residues. The CDR3, as DNA: TGCAGCGGGCGTCGGCAGGGGGCTGAGACCCAGTACTTC. Its protein product is CSGRRQGAETQYF.

The V gene is TRBV6-5, the J gene TRBJ1-3; D perhaps matches TRBD1 (5 bases). V was shortened by 8 bases and J by 0 bases, with 11 bases between the two germline ends. Germline assignment: CDR1 MNHEY and CDR2 SVGAGI. This CDR3 comprises 14 residues. Here the CDR3 reads CASGAGYSGNTIYF. In DNA, the CDR3 is TGTGCCAGCGGGGCGGGATACTCTGGAAACACCATATATTTT.

J is TRBJ2-6 and V is TRBV10-2, with D possibly being TRBD2 (7 bases). The CDR3 sequence is 15 residues long. Trimming cost V 8 bases and J 2 bases, with 13 bases left between them. Germline assignment: CDR1 WSHSY and CDR2 SAAADI. The CDR3 reads CASGGADTGANVLTF. The CDR3 region has the DNA TGCGCCAGCGGGGGGGCCGATACTGGGGCCAACGTCCTGACTTTC.

V is TRBV6-6 and J is TRBJ1-2; maybe TRBD1 (5 bases). V lost 5 bases and J lost 2, with 12 bases in between. CDR1 and CDR2 from the germline V gene are MNHNY and SVGAGI (reference sequence). This CDR3 spans 14 amino acids. The CDR3: CASSRATGNYGYTF. The CDR3 DNA follows: TGTGCCAGCAGTCGGGCAACAGGAAACTATGGCTACACCTTC.

This clone was recorded a few times. The chain links TRBV7-7 to TRBJ2-5, with 9 bases fitting TRBD2. Germline V gene lookup returns CDR1 SSHAT and CDR2 FNYEAQ (reference sequence). V lost 1 base to trimming and J lost 5 bases; unmatched junction nucleotides: 11. This CDR3 has 17 amino acids. The CDR3 DNA follows: TGTGCCAGCAGCTTAGGGTTATCGGCGGGGGGGAGCGAGACCCAGTACTTC. This sequence encodes CASSLGLSAGGSETQYF.

The V gene is TRBV20-1, the J gene TRBJ2-5; D is tentatively TRBD1 or TRBD2 (6 bases each). Per germline, CDR1 DFQATT and CDR2 SNEGSKA (reference sequence). V was shortened by 5 bases and J by 4 bases, with 14 bases between the two germline ends. CDR3 length: 13 amino acids. The CDR3 DNA follows: TGCAGTGCTCGTGGGGGGCTTCGAGAGACCCAGTACTTC. Encoded protein: CSARGGLRETQYF.

V gene TRBV5-1 combines with J gene TRBJ1-3; D not certain. The CDR3 is 14 amino acids. CDR1 is SGHRS and CDR2 is YFSETQ in the germline V gene. V lost 4 bases, J lost 8 bases, and 16 bases lay in between. CDR3 loop: CASSDGRGADTIYF. The CDR3 DNA sequence: TGCGCCAGCAGCGATGGTAGAGGAGCGGACACCATATATTTT.

The gene calls are TRBV3-1 (or the pseudogene TRBV3-2) and TRBJ2-7, with D perhaps matching TRBD1 (6 bases). The V end was cut by 2 bases, the J end by 9 bases, with 14 bases between. The CDR3 sequence is 13 residues long. Germline V gene lookup returns CDR1 LGHDT and CDR2 YNNKEL (reference sequence). CDR3 nucleotide sequence: TGTGCCAGCAGCCAAAGGACAGATTTCGGGCAGTACTTC. This translates into CASSQRTDFGQYF.

CDR3 sequence: CASSLIAGGPDTQYF. The CDR3 coding sequence is TGTGCCAGCAGCTTAATCGCGGGGGGTCCGGATACGCAGTATTTT. The chain has TRBV7-3 and TRBJ2-3, with TRBD2 identical over 8 bases. There are 15 residues in the CDR3. Per germline, CDR1 SGHTA and CDR2 FQGTGA. Trimming took 1 base from V and 6 from J; bases not matched to a gene: 6. The complete variable domain, with remaining parts taken from reference TRBV7-3 and TRBJ2-3, reads GAGVSQTPSNKVTEKGKYVELRCDPISGHTALYWYRQSLGQGPEFLIYFQGTGAADDSGLPNDRFFAVRPEGSVSTLKIQRTERGDSAVYLCASSLIAGGPDTQYFGPGTRLTVL.

The chain links TRBV30 to TRBJ1-6, with D unresolved. With 7 bases removed from V and 0 bases from J, the gap between germline ends came to 13 bases. The germline V gene encodes CDR1 GTSNPN and CDR2 SVGIG (reference sequence). This CDR3 is 15 amino acids long. The CDR3 DNA reads as TGTGCCTTCATGCGGGGAAGCTCCTATAATTCACCCCTCCACTTT. Protein product: CAFMRGSSYNSPLHF. The whole variable domain, remainder taken from reference TRBV30 and TRBJ1-6, is SQTIHQWPATLVQPVGSPLSLECTVEGTSNPNLYWYRQAAGRGLQLLFYSVGIGQISSEVPQNLSASRPQDRQFILSSKKLLLSDSGFYLCAFMRGSSYNSPLHFGNGTRLTVT.

J is TRBJ2-3 and V is TRBV30; 7 bases are shared with TRBD1. Germline trimming cut 4 bases from V and 2 bases from J; bases unmatched to any gene: 3. Germline V gene lookup returns CDR1 GTSNPN and CDR2 SVGIG (reference sequence). The CDR3 contains 13 residues. This CDR3 reads CAWNDRATDTQYF. Here the CDR3 DNA reads TGTGCCTGGAACGACAGGGCCACAGATACGCAGTATTTT.

The chain has TRBV6-1 and TRBJ2-5; D is perhaps TRBD1 (5 bases). The germline V gene encodes CDR1 MNHNS and CDR2 SASEGT. The CDR3 is made up of 14 amino acids. Trimming took off 1 base at V and 2 bases at J, with 8 bases between the two ends. The CDR3 coding sequence is TGTGCCAGCAGTGAAGGCAGGGCGCAAGAGACCCAGTACTTC. Its translation: CASSEGRAQETQYF.

The count of this clone is one. This chain uses TRBV5-8 with TRBJ2-1, with TRBD2 matching 11 bases. V was clipped by 5 bases and J by 4 bases; unmatched bases: 11. This CDR3 is 17 amino acids long. CDR1 and CDR2 (germline): SGHTS, YDEGEE. The CDR3 nucleotides are TGTGCCAGCAGGGACTTAACTAGCGGGGGAGGATACAATGAGCAGTTCTTC. Translation: CASRDLTSGGGYNEQFF.

This chain joins TRBV23-1 and TRBJ1-5; TRBD1 might be the D (6 bases). TRBV23-1 is placed among ORFs of uncertain function. The CDR3 spans 17 residues. V was pared by 11 bases and J by 3 bases, with 26 bases between. Here the CDR3 reads CALYSWTEHIFNQPQHF. The DNA for the CDR3 is TGCGCCTTATACTCTTGGACAGAACATATTTTCAATCAGCCCCAGCATTTT.

V usage is TRBV7-2 and J usage is TRBJ2-1; maybe TRBD2 (5 bases). This CDR3 has 16 amino acids. Germline assignment: CDR1 SGHTA and CDR2 FQGNSA. V was clipped by 4 bases and J by 7 bases, with 20 bases between them. The CDR3 sequence is CASSSPETIPRNEQFF. CDR3 sequence (DNA): TGTGCCAGCAGCTCACCCGAGACTATTCCCAGGAATGAGCAGTTCTTC.